Listed below are T cell receptor beta chains from one sample, sequenced in a study of blood T cells in healthy people across ages. One entry per CDR3 protein results from TCRdb running MiXCR on the 5' RACE reads. The sample lists some 790,000 distinct CDR3 sequences; around 28% were seen once. Sequenced input: blood. These receptors were collected from an elderly woman in good health. The CDR3 runs from the conserved cysteine through the conserved F or W. Each record gives: D gene, CDR3 length, J gene, clone size, V gene, CDR3 DNA, CDR3 protein. A D gene is named only where the DNA matches it firmly. Where a row states a size, it is once, few, many or the class of an expanded clone; other rows omit it.

d_gene: NA; len: 14; j_gene: TRBJ2-7; abundance: many; v_gene: TRBV7-2; CDR3nt: TGTGCCAGCAGCTTAGCGCCCGGTTCACACGAGCAGTACTTC; CDR3aa: CASSLAPGSHEQYF
d_gene: NA; len: 13; j_gene: TRBJ1-1; abundance: many; v_gene: TRBV7-9; CDR3nt: TGTGCCAGCAGCTCCAGCATGAACACTGAAGCTTTCTTT; CDR3aa: CASSSSMNTEAFF
d_gene: NA; len: 16; j_gene: TRBJ1-2; abundance: many; v_gene: TRBV15; CDR3nt: TGTGCCACCAGCAGAGATCCGGGCAGGACGGGCGGGGGCTACACCTTC; CDR3aa: CATSRDPGRTGGGYTF
d_gene: NA; len: 16; j_gene: TRBJ2-1; abundance: many; v_gene: TRBV20-1; CDR3nt: TGCAGTGCTAGTTGGGGAGGGGGCCATCCTCCCAATGAGCAGTTCTTC; CDR3aa: CSASWGGGHPPNEQFF
d_gene: NA; len: 13; j_gene: TRBJ2-5; abundance: NA; v_gene: TRBV10-1; CDR3nt: TGCGCCAGCAGTGAGGGCTACGAAGAGACCCAGTACTTC; CDR3aa: CASSEGYEETQYF
d_gene: TRBD1; len: 12; j_gene: TRBJ1-1; abundance: many; v_gene: TRBV30; CDR3nt: TGTGCCACGGACAGGACGGGCACTGAAGCTTTCTTT; CDR3aa: CATDRTGTEAFF
d_gene: TRBD2; len: 15; j_gene: TRBJ2-1; abundance: many; v_gene: TRBV4-3; CDR3nt: TGCGCCAGCAGCTTAGCGGGGGGGCCCGATAATGAGCAGTTCTTC; CDR3aa: CASSLAGGPDNEQFF
d_gene: NA; len: 15; j_gene: TRBJ2-5; abundance: few; v_gene: TRBV15; CDR3nt: TGTGCCACCAGCAGTGTCGGGGCGAATTACAATGAGCAGTACTTC; CDR3aa: CATSSVGANYNEQYF
d_gene: NA; len: 13; j_gene: TRBJ1-2; abundance: few; v_gene: TRBV27; CDR3nt: TGTGCCAGCAGTTCTACAACCCTGGGAGGCTACACCTTC; CDR3aa: CASSSTTLGGYTF
d_gene: NA; len: 14; j_gene: TRBJ2-1; abundance: many; v_gene: TRBV6-2/TRBV6-3; CDR3nt: TGTGCCAGCAGTTTGGCCGCAGGGCAGAATGAGCAGTTCTTC; CDR3aa: CASSLAAGQNEQFF
d_gene: NA; len: 14; j_gene: TRBJ1-2; abundance: many; v_gene: TRBV12-3/TRBV12-4; CDR3nt: TGTGCCAGCAGTTGGCGACAGGCTAACTATGGCTACACCTTC; CDR3aa: CASSWRQANYGYTF
d_gene: TRBD2; len: 14; j_gene: TRBJ2-1; abundance: NA; v_gene: TRBV2; CDR3nt: TGTGCCAGCAGTCGCCTAGCGGGGAGGGTGGGGCAGTTCTTC; CDR3aa: CASSRLAGRVGQFF
d_gene: TRBD2; len: 16; j_gene: TRBJ2-1; abundance: many; v_gene: TRBV7-9; CDR3nt: TGTGCCAGCAGCTTAGTTAGCGGGGTTACCTACAATGAGCAGTTCTTC; CDR3aa: CASSLVSGVTYNEQFF
d_gene: NA; len: 12; j_gene: TRBJ1-6; abundance: few; v_gene: TRBV28; CDR3nt: TGTGCCAGCACCCTCCCCAATTCACCCCTCCACTTT; CDR3aa: CASTLPNSPLHF
d_gene: NA; len: 13; j_gene: TRBJ2-3; abundance: many; v_gene: TRBV20-1; CDR3nt: TGCAGTGCTAGAGATCAGTTGGCAGATACGCAGTATTTT; CDR3aa: CSARDQLADTQYF
d_gene: NA; len: 13; j_gene: TRBJ2-4; abundance: once; v_gene: TRBV27; CDR3nt: TGTGCCAGCAGTTTCCTAACCAAAAACATTCAGTACTTC; CDR3aa: CASSFLTKNIQYF
d_gene: NA; len: 16; j_gene: TRBJ2-5; abundance: many; v_gene: TRBV20-1; CDR3nt: TGCAGTGCGGGTGGGGGGAGGGGGCTCAGGCAAGAGACCCAGTACTTC; CDR3aa: CSAGGGRGLRQETQYF
d_gene: TRBD1; len: 16; j_gene: TRBJ2-5; abundance: NA; v_gene: TRBV6-1; CDR3nt: TGTGCCAGCAGTCGGACAGGGGCTAGCTCCTACAATGGGCAGTACTTC; CDR3aa: CASSRTGASSYNGQYF
d_gene: NA; len: 16; j_gene: TRBJ1-2; abundance: few; v_gene: TRBV19; CDR3nt: TGTGCCAGTAGTATAAAAGGACGGCAACCCAACTATGGCTACACCTTC; CDR3aa: CASSIKGRQPNYGYTF
d_gene: NA; len: 16; j_gene: TRBJ2-5; abundance: many; v_gene: TRBV28; CDR3nt: TGTGCCAGCAGTTCACAGCTCAAGGGCTATCAAGAGACCCAGTACTTC; CDR3aa: CASSSQLKGYQETQYF
d_gene: NA; len: 17; j_gene: TRBJ2-6; abundance: NA; v_gene: TRBV11-2; CDR3nt: TGTGCCAGCAGCTTCTATTTGGGGGGAGGTGGGGCCAACGTCCTGACTTTC; CDR3aa: CASSFYLGGGGANVLTF
d_gene: NA; len: 12; j_gene: TRBJ1-1; abundance: many; v_gene: TRBV12-3/TRBV12-4; CDR3nt: TGTGCCAGCAGCCCCCAGGGTGCTGAAGCTTTCTTT; CDR3aa: CASSPQGAEAFF
d_gene: NA; len: 16; j_gene: TRBJ2-1; abundance: many; v_gene: TRBV11-2; CDR3nt: TGTGCCAGCAGCCCCGTAACAGGTACCCGTTACAATGAGCAGTTCTTC; CDR3aa: CASSPVTGTRYNEQFF
d_gene: NA; len: 16; j_gene: TRBJ1-3; abundance: many; v_gene: TRBV7-2; CDR3nt: TGTGCCAGCAGCTTAGATATAGGGCCCTCTGGAAACACCATATATTTT; CDR3aa: CASSLDIGPSGNTIYF
d_gene: NA; len: 14; j_gene: TRBJ1-2; abundance: few; v_gene: TRBV30; CDR3nt: TGTGCCTGGAGTCCCCTTCGGGGCGTATATGGCTACACCTTC; CDR3aa: CAWSPLRGVYGYTF
d_gene: NA; len: 13; j_gene: TRBJ2-4; abundance: many; v_gene: TRBV12-3/TRBV12-4; CDR3nt: TGTGCCAGCCTGTTAGGTGTCCAAAACATTCAGTACTTC; CDR3aa: CASLLGVQNIQYF
d_gene: TRBD2; len: 14; j_gene: TRBJ2-7; abundance: many; v_gene: TRBV2; CDR3nt: TGTGCCAGCAGGGAGGGACTAGCGGGGGACGAGCAGTACTTC; CDR3aa: CASREGLAGDEQYF
d_gene: TRBD1; len: 16; j_gene: TRBJ2-5; abundance: many; v_gene: TRBV20-1; CDR3nt: TGCAGTGCTAGGATTACAGGGGGCAGTCGGGGAGAGACCCAGTACTTC; CDR3aa: CSARITGGSRGETQYF
d_gene: TRBD1; len: 17; j_gene: TRBJ1-2; abundance: many; v_gene: TRBV5-5; CDR3nt: TGTGCCAGCAGCTTGATGACAGGGGGCGGTCGAGGCTATGGCTACACCTTC; CDR3aa: CASSLMTGGGRGYGYTF
d_gene: NA; len: 15; j_gene: TRBJ2-1; abundance: NA; v_gene: TRBV7-2; CDR3nt: TGTGCCAGCAGCTTAGCGTATCGAACCTACAATGAGCAGGACTTC; CDR3aa: CASSLAYRTYNEQDF
d_gene: NA; len: 15; j_gene: TRBJ2-7; abundance: many; v_gene: TRBV12-3/TRBV12-4; CDR3nt: TGTGCCAGCAGTTTAGCGCACGACAGCTTCTACGAGCAGTACTTC; CDR3aa: CASSLAHDSFYEQYF
d_gene: NA; len: 14; j_gene: TRBJ1-6; abundance: many; v_gene: TRBV5-1; CDR3nt: TGCGCCAGCACCACCGGGACATCGGGTTCACCCCTCCACTTT; CDR3aa: CASTTGTSGSPLHF
d_gene: TRBD2; len: 18; j_gene: TRBJ2-5; abundance: NA; v_gene: TRBV4-2; CDR3nt: TGTGCCAGCAGCCAAGAGGGGACTAGCGGGGGGGGGCAAGAGACCCAGTACTTC; CDR3aa: CASSQEGTSGGGQETQYF
d_gene: NA; len: 18; j_gene: TRBJ2-1; abundance: many; v_gene: TRBV14; CDR3nt: TGTGCCAGCAGCCAAGGATGGAAGGGGCACGGCTCCTACAATGAGCAGTTCTTC; CDR3aa: CASSQGWKGHGSYNEQFF
d_gene: TRBD1; len: 14; j_gene: TRBJ1-3; abundance: few; v_gene: TRBV10-3; CDR3nt: TGTGCCAGCCAACAGGGGTTCAGTGGAAACACCATATATTTT; CDR3aa: CASQQGFSGNTIYF